What follows describes a single T cell receptor beta chain. Time point defined: pre-sensitization, week 0. Treatment of the sample: therapeutic diphenylcyclopropenone sensitization with weekly scalp DPC. Those who donated were patients with alopecia, 18 to 70 years of age, and suitable for DPC. RNA extraction used unfractionated whole blood as the source of total RNA. The data derive from a study of human T cells and chemical hapten exposure. Study information: Epicutaneous patch tests delivered 0.01% DPC to the upper back, with evaluation at 6 days.

Unique molecular identifiers were affixed to discrete cDNA molecules within the library. TCRdb re-called the RACE reads with MiXCR, one entry per CDR3 protein. The repertoire holds a few hundred thousand distinct CDR3 sequences, with about 8.6% as singletons. V shed 3 bases, J shed 5 bases, and the junction held 5 bases outside the gene matches. The germline CDR1 and CDR2 sequences are DFQATT and SNEGSKA (reference sequence). The CDR3 has 14 residues. The TCR originated in a middle-aged woman with alopecia areata. Some clones in this sample may be carry-over from other donors' samples. V and J are TRBV20-1 and TRBJ2-5; 11 nucleotides align to TRBD2. The specimen comprised whole blood, sampled in connection with sensitization to the hapten diphenylcyclopropenone (DPC). Here the CDR3 DNA reads TGCAGTGCTAGTAGCGGGAGGGCTGCGGAGACCCAGTACTTC. The encoded protein is CSASSGRAAETQYF.